This entry describes one T cell receptor (beta chain). These data belong to a study of control samples from healthy donors and cancer patients. With 0 bases removed from V and 0 bases from J, the gap between germline ends came to 13 bases. CDR1 and CDR2 from the germline V gene are SGHAT and FQNNGV. CDR3 length: 17 residues. The repertoire was sequenced with immunoSEQ multiplex PCR; TCRdb's copy has only in-frame clones and lacks some. Of 45,000 to 60,000 clones listed, about 90% are singletons. The sequence was obtained from a man aged 55 to 70 with head and neck cancer. Sequenced material: PBMCs. The V call is TRBV11-2, the J call TRBJ2-3, with D uncertain. The CDR3 coding sequence is TGTGCCAGCAGCTTAGATCACCGGACCCTAAGCACAGATACGCAGTATTTT. Protein product: CASSLDHRTLSTDTQYF.